This passage covers 18 T cell receptor beta chains from one sample sequenced in a study of T-cell memory formation after mild COVID-19. TCRdb re-called the 5' RACE reads with MiXCR, one entry per CDR3 protein. The sample yields fewer than 200,000 distinct CDR3 sequences, around 18% seen once. The sequencing input was PBMCs or a T cell subset sorted from them (not recorded which). The origin of the receptors is a man in his late teens or twenties who had mild COVID-19 (a few samples of this study predate the infection). Cell type and time point are not known.

The CDR3 is CSARSRTGGDTQYF. The CDR3 DNA reads as TGCAGTGCTAGATCACGGACAGGGGGAGATACGCAGTATTTT. J is TRBJ2-3 and V is TRBV20-1, with 10 bases identical to TRBD1. CDR1 is DFQATT and CDR2 is SNEGSKA in the germline V gene (reference sequence). The V gene end was trimmed by 2 bases and the J gene end by 5 bases; junction bases not matched to a gene: 4. This CDR3 is 14 amino acids long.

The genes are TRBV20-1 and TRBJ1-3, with TRBD1 matching over 7 bases. Losses at the gene ends were 3 bases for V and 8 bases for J; bases not matched to a gene: 7. The CDR3 covers 13 residues. Looked up from germline, CDR1 is DFQATT and CDR2 is SNEGSKA (reference sequence). Written as DNA, the CDR3 is TGCAGTGCTAGCCGACAGGGCAGGGACACCATATATTTT. Translation: CSASRQGRDTIYF.

The table lists this clonotype with a few counts. CDR3 coding DNA: TGTGCCACCAGCAGAGGCAGGGAGCGGGGATACGAGCAGTACTTC. Its protein is CATSRGRERGYEQYF. This chain links TRBV15 with TRBJ2-7; 7 nucleotides agree with TRBD2. Trimming at V came to 1 base and at J to 4 bases, leaving 7 bases not matched to a gene. The CDR3 is 15 amino acids. CDR1 and CDR2 from the germline V gene are LNHNV and YYDKDF (reference sequence).

This clonotype has just a few counts. The chain is built from TRBV3-1 and TRBJ1-1; D remains ambiguous. Germline values: CDR1 LGHDT, CDR2 YNNKEL (reference sequence). The CDR3 totals 14 residues. V lost 3 bases to trimming and J lost 8 bases, with 16 bases between them. As DNA, the CDR3 is TGTGCCAGCAGCCACAGCGGACCCCGGCCGGAAGCTTTCTTT. Translation: CASSHSGPRPEAFF.

Sample share makes this clonotype medium-sized. The rearrangement links TRBV7-8 to TRBJ2-2; D may match TRBD1 or TRBD2 (5 bases each). CDR1 and CDR2 (germline): SGHVS, FQNEAQ. This CDR3 is built from 17 residues. V was cut by 6 bases and J by 0 bases, with 17 bases left in between. The CDR3 loop is CASRSVIWGTNTGELFF. CDR3 in DNA: TGTGCCAGCAGGTCCGTGATATGGGGGACGAACACCGGGGAGCTGTTTTTT.

The V and J genes are TRBV9 and TRBJ2-5; D is uncertain. The CDR3 totals 14 residues. The germline V and J ends were trimmed by 1 base and 5 bases, with 12 bases remaining between them. Germline V gene lookup returns CDR1 SGDLS and CDR2 YYNGEE. CDR3 DNA sequence: TGTGCCAGCAGCGTATCTGGGGTCCGGGAGACCCAGTACTTC. Residues: CASSVSGVRETQYF.

The rearrangement uses TRBV29-1 and TRBJ2-3; 7 bases fit TRBD1. The CDR3 sequence is 14 residues long. V was pared by 7 bases and J by 0 bases, with 7 bases of the junction left unmatched. CDR1 and CDR2 (germline): SQVTM, ANQGSEA. The CDR3 DNA reads as TGCAGCGGTAGGACAGGTACTAGCACAGATACGCAGTATTTT. It specifies CSGRTGTSTDTQYF.

This clonotype occurred many times. V usage is TRBV12-3 or TRBV12-4 and J usage is TRBJ2-2; D is uncertain. Trimming shortened V by 3 bases and J by 4 bases, and 6 bases separated the two germline ends. The CDR3 is made up of 13 amino acids. CDR3 nucleotides: TGTGCCAGCAGTTTCGCTAGCACCGGGGAGCTGTTTTTT. Translation: CASSFASTGELFF.

This chain links TRBV5-1 with TRBJ1-1, with TRBD1 identical over 8 bases. CDR3 length: 17 amino acids. CDR1 is SGHRS, CDR2 YFSETQ, per germline. V dropped 4 bases and J dropped 0; count of bases not matched to a gene: 11. For the CDR3, the DNA is TGCGCCAGCAGCATGGGGACAGGCCGGGATTTGAACACTGAAGCTTTCTTT. It encodes CASSMGTGRDLNTEAFF.

The rearrangement uses TRBV7-9 and TRBJ1-2, with D tentatively TRBD1 (6 bases). Germline V gene data show CDR1 as SEHNR and CDR2 as FQNEAQ (reference sequence). The CDR3 loop spans 13 amino acids. Trimming removed 6 bases at V and 6 bases at J, with 14 bases between. CDR3 protein: CASRFQGRHGYTF. The CDR3 region has the DNA TGTGCCAGCAGGTTCCAGGGGAGACATGGCTACACCTTC.

This clonotype was recorded only once. The gene calls are TRBV4-1 and TRBJ2-2; D not certain. This CDR3 comprises 15 residues. V was shortened by 8 bases and J by 2 bases, with 15 bases between the two germline ends. Germline V gene sequence: CDR1 MGHRA, CDR2 YSYEKL. CDR3 nucleotides: TGCGCCAGCTTGAAAAGGGAAAGTAACACCGGGGAGCTGTTTTTT. This encodes CASLKRESNTGELFF.

This chain joins TRBV19 and TRBJ1-6; D is uncertain. Trimming cost V 6 bases and J 9 bases, with 15 bases left between them. This CDR3 has 14 amino acids. Germline V gene lookup returns CDR1 LNHDA and CDR2 SQIVND (reference sequence). The CDR3 DNA reads as TGTGCCAGTAGAAGGTCCTCCGGCGGTTCACCCCTCCACTTT. It yields the protein CASRRSSGGSPLHF.

This clonotype occurred a few times. The chain carries TRBV10-3 and TRBJ1-4; D remains unclear. With 10 bases removed from V and 5 bases from J, the gap between germline ends came to 17 bases. The length of the CDR3 is 14 residues. Germline V lookup: CDR1 ENHRY, CDR2 SYGVKD. The chain's CDR3 is CATSLDRRNEKLFF. In DNA, the CDR3 is TGTGCCACAAGTCTGGACCGACGGAATGAAAAACTGTTTTTT.

This rearrangement joins TRBV5-1 to TRBJ2-7; D gene ambiguous. Trimming took off 2 bases at V and 4 bases at J, with 13 bases between the two ends. The CDR3 has 14 amino acids. Germline V gene lookup returns CDR1 SGHRS and CDR2 YFSETQ. CDR3 region: CASSFSGDPYEQYF. The CDR3 region has the DNA TGCGCCAGCAGCTTCAGTGGGGATCCTTACGAGCAGTACTTC.

The rearrangement joins TRBV7-2 to TRBJ2-1; D ambiguous. CDR1 is SGHTA and CDR2 is FQGNSA in the germline V gene. CDR3 length: 12 amino acids. Trimming shortened V by 1 base and J by 14 bases, and 12 bases separated the two germline ends. CDR3 sequence reads: CASSLDSGPKFF. Here the CDR3 DNA reads TGTGCCAGCAGCTTAGACTCAGGACCTAAGTTCTTC.

There are a few counts of this clonotype. CDR3 in DNA: TGTGCCAGCAGCTTAGCCGGGGTAAACACCATATATTTT. It is translated as CASSLAGVNTIYF. The rearrangement links TRBV11-2 to TRBJ1-3; D ambiguous. CDR3 length: 13 residues. Trimming removed 1 base at V and 6 bases at J, with 7 bases between. Germline V gene lookup returns CDR1 SGHAT and CDR2 FQNNGV.

This clonotype was counted a few times. The J gene is TRBJ2-7, the V gene TRBV7-2; 9 bases are shared with TRBD2. This CDR3 has 15 amino acids. V lost 5 bases and J lost 3; bases outside the gene matches: 8. The germline CDR1 and CDR2 sequences are SGHTA and FQGNSA. CDR3 nucleotides: TGTGCCAGCAGCCCACCTAGCGGGGACCGCTACGAGCAGTACTTC. This gives the protein CASSPPSGDRYEQYF.

The rearrangement uses TRBV6-2 or TRBV6-3 and TRBJ2-1; 7 bases line up with TRBD1. Germline values: CDR1 MNHEY, CDR2 SVGEGT. The CDR3 is 12 amino acids. V lost 6 bases, J lost 6 bases, and 2 bases stayed unmatched. This chain's CDR3 is CASSDRVNEQFF. CDR3 nucleotides: TGTGCCAGCAGCGACAGGGTCAATGAGCAGTTCTTC.